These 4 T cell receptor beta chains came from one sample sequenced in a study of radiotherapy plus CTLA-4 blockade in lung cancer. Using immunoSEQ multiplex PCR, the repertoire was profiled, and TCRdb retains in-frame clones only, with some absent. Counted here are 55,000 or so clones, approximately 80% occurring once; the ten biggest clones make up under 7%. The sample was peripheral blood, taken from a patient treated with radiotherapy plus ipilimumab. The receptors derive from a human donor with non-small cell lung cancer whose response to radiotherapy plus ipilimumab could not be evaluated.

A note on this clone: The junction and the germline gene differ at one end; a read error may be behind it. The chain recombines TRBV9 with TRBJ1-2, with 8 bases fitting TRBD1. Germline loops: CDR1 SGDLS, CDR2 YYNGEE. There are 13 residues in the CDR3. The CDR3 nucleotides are TGTGCCAGCAGCACACAGGGGGGGAATGGCCACACCTTC. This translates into CASSTQGGNGHTF.

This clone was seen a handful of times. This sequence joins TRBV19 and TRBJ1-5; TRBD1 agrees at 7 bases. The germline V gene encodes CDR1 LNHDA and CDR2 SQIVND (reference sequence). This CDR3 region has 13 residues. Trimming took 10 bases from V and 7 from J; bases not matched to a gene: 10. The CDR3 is CATTGTAQQPQHF. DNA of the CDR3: TGTGCCACTACAGGGACAGCTCAACAGCCCCAGCATTTT. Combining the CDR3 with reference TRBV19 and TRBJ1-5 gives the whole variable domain DGGITQSPKYLFRKEGQNVTLSCEQNLNHDAMYWYRQDPGQGLRLIYYSQIVNDFQKGDIAEGYSVSREKKESFPLTVTSAQKNPTAFYLCATTGTAQQPQHFGDGTRLSIL.

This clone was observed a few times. The DNA for the CDR3 is TGCAGCGTTGAGTACAGTTATGGCTACACCTTC. As protein: CSVEYSYGYTF. V is TRBV29-1 and J is TRBJ1-2; D is unclear. V lost 3 bases, J lost 5 bases, and 7 bases lay in between. CDR3 length: 11 residues. From germline, CDR1 is SQVTM and CDR2 ANQGSEA.

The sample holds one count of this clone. The CDR3 DNA reads TGTGCCAGCTCACCATTCTCAGGGGTCACTAGCGGCCCTAGCTCCTACAATGAGCAGTTCTTC. Protein product: CASSPFSGVTSGPSSYNEQFF. The rearrangement joins TRBV18 to TRBJ2-1; TRBD2 matches at 8 bases. CDR1 and CDR2 (germline): KGHSH, LQKENI. Germline trimming cut 2 bases from V and 0 bases from J; bases unmatched to any gene: 18. The CDR3 covers 21 residues.